This TCR beta chain was found in a study of blood T cells in healthy people across ages. With a J-beta primer mix and a sample-barcoded 5' primer, a second PCR ran roughly 6 to 12 cycles. TCRdb itself ran the 5' RACE reads through MiXCR, one entry per CDR3 protein. This sample carries roughly 1,700,000 distinct CDR3 sequences, roughly 28% of them seen once, and the ten largest clones take over 7%. Per germline, CDR1 MDHEN and CDR2 SYDVKM. The CDR3 length is 17 residues. The V and J ends lost 7 bases and 4 bases respectively, with 25 bases between them. The receptor's source is a woman in her twenties or thirties in good health. The sample consisted of blood. The V and J genes are TRBV28 and TRBJ1-2, with a possible D match to TRBD1 (5 bases). This CDR3 is CASKGLVDAAGPYGYTF. Here the CDR3 DNA reads TGTGCCAGCAAGGGTCTGGTCGACGCAGCGGGGCCCTATGGCTACACCTTC.